This is a list of T cell receptor beta chains from one sample in a study of T cell responses to AZD1222 COVID-19 vaccine. Sequenced by immunoSEQ multiplex PCR; TCRdb stores in-frame clones only, minus some. The data show about 110,000 clones, with roughly 84% seen just once and 2.5% to 4% held by the top ten. The material sequenced was peripheral blood, taken on day 0 of AZD1222 vaccination. Receptor source: an adult in good health. The CDR3 runs from the conserved cysteine through the conserved F or W. The D gene is left open where the match is weak. The size of a clone is reported for some rows only, either as once, few or many, or as a class for expanded clones.

D	V	J	size	CDR3	DNA
NA	TRBV11-1	TRBJ1-6	NA	CASSEDSPLHF	TGTGCCAGCAGCGAGGACTCACCCCTCCACTTT
NA	TRBV7-3	TRBJ1-1	NA	CASSLTGGRGTEAFF	TGTGCCAGCAGCTTAACGGGGGGAAGAGGCACTGAAGCTTTCTTT
NA	TRBV12-3/TRBV12-4	TRBJ2-6	NA	CASRPTGGGLTF	TGTGCCAGCAGACCAACAGGGGGAGGGCTGACTTTC
NA	TRBV23-1	TRBJ1-2	once	CASSQSGWGPDYGYTF	TGCGCCAGCAGTCAATCAGGGTGGGGGCCTGACTATGGCTACACCTTC
NA	TRBV28	TRBJ2-2	NA	CASSPGPTGELFF	TGTGCCAGCAGCCCAGGCCCCACCGGGGAGCTGTTTTTT
TRBD1	TRBV4-3	TRBJ2-1	few	CASSLRQGRAGEQFF	TGCGCCAGCAGCCTACGACAGGGAAGGGCAGGTGAGCAGTTCTTC
NA	TRBV7-9	TRBJ1-2	NA	CASRDRDPYGYTF	TGTGCCAGCAGGGATAGGGACCCCTATGGCTACACCTTC
NA	TRBV5-5	TRBJ1-1	NA	CASSTSGSGYTEAFF	TGTGCCAGCAGCACCTCCGGTAGTGGGTACACTGAAGCTTTCTTT
TRBD2	TRBV30	TRBJ2-3	NA	CAWSALRTSGGARKRTDTQYF	TGTGCCTGGAGTGCCCTCCGGACTAGCGGGGGGGCCAGGAAGCGGACAGATACGCAGTATTTT
TRBD1	TRBV6-5	TRBJ2-3	NA	CASRRTGSDTQYF	TGTGCCAGCAGGAGGACAGGGTCAGATACGCAGTATTTT
NA	TRBV24-1	TRBJ2-5	NA	CATRRGGYDQETQYF	TGTGCCACCAGAAGGGGAGGATATGATCAAGAGACCCAGTACTTC
NA	TRBV21-1	TRBJ1-2	NA	CASSKERVANYGYTF	TGTGCCAGCAGCAAAGAGCGGGTAGCTAACTATGGCTACACCTTC
NA	TRBV5-1	TRBJ1-1	NA	CASSQSTGLEAFF	TGCGCCAGCAGCCAATCGACAGGCCTTGAAGCTTTCTTT
NA	TRBV2	TRBJ1-2	NA	CASSPGTSNYGYTF	TGTGCCAGCAGCCCCGGGACATCGAACTATGGCTACACCTTC
NA	TRBV7-2	TRBJ1-5	NA	CASSLPNANNQPQHF	TGTGCCAGCAGCTTGCCGAATGCGAACAATCAGCCCCAGCATTTT
TRBD1	TRBV30	TRBJ1-5	NA	CAHGQGADQPQHF	TGTGCCCACGGACAGGGGGCAGATCAGCCCCAGCATTTT